Here is one T cell receptor (beta chain) with its context. This sample is drawn from a study of blood T cell repertoires in COVID-19. At the level of the study: The analysed material was cDNA or gDNA that came from T cells, B-cell-depleted T cells, or PBMCs.

Grouping used clinical history reported by participants in a survey and questionnaire. Measured with immunoSEQ multiplex PCR; TCRdb has only the in-frame clones, and not every one. The top ten clones hold roughly 2.3% of a sample with hundreds of thousands of clones, 80% to 90% of them seen once. The specimen sequenced was PBMCs or T cells enriched from blood (not recorded which). This sequence was found in a woman between 18 and 29 years old who had recovered from COVID-19.

The CDR3: CASSEAGTGIGNTIYF. CDR3 nucleotides: TGTGCCAGCAGCGAGGCGGGGACAGGGATTGGAAACACCATATATTTT. The genes are TRBV7-2 and TRBJ1-3; 9 bases are shared with TRBD1. Trimming took 5 bases from V and 3 from J; bases not matched to a gene: 8. Germline loops: CDR1 SGHTA, CDR2 FQGNSA. The CDR3 contains 16 residues.